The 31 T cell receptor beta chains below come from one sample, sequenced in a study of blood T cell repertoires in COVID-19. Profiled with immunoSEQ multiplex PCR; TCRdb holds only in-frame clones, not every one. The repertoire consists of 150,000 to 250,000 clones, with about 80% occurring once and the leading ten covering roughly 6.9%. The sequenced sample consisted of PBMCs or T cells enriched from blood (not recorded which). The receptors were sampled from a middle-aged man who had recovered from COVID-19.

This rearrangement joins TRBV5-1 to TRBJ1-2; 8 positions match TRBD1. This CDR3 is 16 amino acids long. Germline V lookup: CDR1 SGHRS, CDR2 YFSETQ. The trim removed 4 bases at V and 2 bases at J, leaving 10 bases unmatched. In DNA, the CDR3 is TGCGCCAGCAGCCTGGGACAGGCCCGAGGGAACTATGGCTACACCTTC. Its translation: CASSLGQARGNYGYTF.

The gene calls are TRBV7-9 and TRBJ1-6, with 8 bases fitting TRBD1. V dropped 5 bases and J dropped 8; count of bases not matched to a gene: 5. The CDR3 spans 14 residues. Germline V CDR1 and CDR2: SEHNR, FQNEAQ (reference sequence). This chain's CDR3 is CASSRQGSDSPLHF. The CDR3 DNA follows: TGTGCCAGCAGCCGACAGGGGTCGGATTCACCCCTCCACTTT.

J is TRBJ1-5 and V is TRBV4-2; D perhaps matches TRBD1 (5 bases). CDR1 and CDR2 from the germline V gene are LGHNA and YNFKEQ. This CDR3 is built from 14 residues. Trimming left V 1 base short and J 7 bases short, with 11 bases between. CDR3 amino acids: CASSQAGGGQPQHF. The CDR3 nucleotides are TGTGCCAGCAGCCAAGCCGGGGGAGGCCAGCCCCAGCATTTT.

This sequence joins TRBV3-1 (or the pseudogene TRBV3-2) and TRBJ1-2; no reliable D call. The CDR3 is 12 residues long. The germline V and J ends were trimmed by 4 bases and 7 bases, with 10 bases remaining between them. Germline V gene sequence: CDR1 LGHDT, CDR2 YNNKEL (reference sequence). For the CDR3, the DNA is TGTGCCAGCAGCCTTGGAGACCGTGGCTACACCTTC. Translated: CASSLGDRGYTF.

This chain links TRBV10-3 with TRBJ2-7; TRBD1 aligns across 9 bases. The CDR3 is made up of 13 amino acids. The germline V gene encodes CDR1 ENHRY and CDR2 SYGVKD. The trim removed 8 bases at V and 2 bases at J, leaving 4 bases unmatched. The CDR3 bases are TGTGCCATCGGTGGACAGGGGACCTACGAGCAGTACTTC. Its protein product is CAIGGQGTYEQYF.

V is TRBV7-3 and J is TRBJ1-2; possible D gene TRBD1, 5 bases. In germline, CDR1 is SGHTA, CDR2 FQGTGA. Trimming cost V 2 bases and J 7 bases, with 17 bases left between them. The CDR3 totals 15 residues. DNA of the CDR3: TGTGCCAGCAGCTTATATGCCCAGGGACTACTTGGCTACACCTTC. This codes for CASSLYAQGLLGYTF.

The CDR3 DNA sequence: TGTGCCAGCAGCCACCCTAGCGGGGGCCCGGGTGAGCAGTTCTTC. Residues: CASSHPSGGPGEQFF. This chain links TRBV5-4 with TRBJ2-1, with TRBD2 matching over 10 bases. With V trimmed by 4 bases and J by 9 bases, 10 bases remained unmatched. CDR1 is SGHNT and CDR2 is YYREEE in the germline V gene (reference sequence). The CDR3 has 15 residues.

CDR3 nucleotides: TGTGCCAGCAGCCAAGTACAGGACTATGGCTACACCTTC. Residues: CASSQVQDYGYTF. The V and J genes are TRBV14 and TRBJ1-2; possibly TRBD1 for D (5 bases). V lost 1 base, J lost 3 bases, and 6 bases lay in between. Germline CDR1 reads SGHDN; CDR2 reads FVKESK. The CDR3 contains 13 residues.

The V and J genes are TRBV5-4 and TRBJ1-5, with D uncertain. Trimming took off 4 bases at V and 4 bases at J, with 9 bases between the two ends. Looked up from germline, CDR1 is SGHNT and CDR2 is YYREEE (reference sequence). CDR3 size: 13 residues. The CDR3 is CASSVGVNQPQHF. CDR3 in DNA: TGTGCCAGCAGCGTCGGGGTAAATCAGCCCCAGCATTTT.

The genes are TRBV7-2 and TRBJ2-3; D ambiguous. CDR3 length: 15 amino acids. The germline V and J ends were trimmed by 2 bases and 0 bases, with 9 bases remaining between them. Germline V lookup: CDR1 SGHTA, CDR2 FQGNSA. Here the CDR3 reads CASSLLPTSTDTQYF. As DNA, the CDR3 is TGTGCCAGCAGCTTACTGCCTACTAGCACAGATACGCAGTATTTT.

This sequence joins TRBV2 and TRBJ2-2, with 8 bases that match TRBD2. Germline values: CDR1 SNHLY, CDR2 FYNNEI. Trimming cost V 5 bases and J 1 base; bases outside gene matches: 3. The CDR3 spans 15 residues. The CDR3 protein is CASSSTSGNTGELFF. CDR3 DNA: TGTGCCAGCAGTTCTACTAGCGGGAACACCGGGGAGCTGTTTTTT.

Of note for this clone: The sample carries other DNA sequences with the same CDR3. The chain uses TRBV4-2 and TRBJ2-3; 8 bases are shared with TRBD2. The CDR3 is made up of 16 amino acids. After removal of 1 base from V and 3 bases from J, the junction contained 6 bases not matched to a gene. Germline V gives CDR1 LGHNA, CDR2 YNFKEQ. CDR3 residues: CASSQVDAGGTDTQYF. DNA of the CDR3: TGTGCCAGCAGCCAAGTTGATGCGGGGGGAACAGATACGCAGTATTTT.

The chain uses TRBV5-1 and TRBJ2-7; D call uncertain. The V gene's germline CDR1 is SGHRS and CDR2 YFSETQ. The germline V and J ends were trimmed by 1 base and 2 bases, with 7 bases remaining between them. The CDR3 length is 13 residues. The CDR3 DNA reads TGCGCCAGCAGCTTGAACAGACCCTACGAGCAGTACTTC. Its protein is CASSLNRPYEQYF.

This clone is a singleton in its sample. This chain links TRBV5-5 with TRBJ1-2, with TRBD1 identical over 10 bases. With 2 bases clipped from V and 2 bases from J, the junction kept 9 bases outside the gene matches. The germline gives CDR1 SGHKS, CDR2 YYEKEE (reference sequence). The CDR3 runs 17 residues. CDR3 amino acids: CASSFFIPGQGNYGYTF. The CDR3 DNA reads TGTGCCAGCAGCTTCTTTATTCCGGGACAGGGGAACTATGGCTACACCTTC.

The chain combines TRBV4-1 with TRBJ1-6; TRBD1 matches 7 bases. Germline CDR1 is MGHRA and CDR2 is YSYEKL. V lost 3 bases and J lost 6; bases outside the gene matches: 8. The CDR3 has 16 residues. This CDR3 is CASSQDWTGPNSPLHF. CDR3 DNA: TGCGCCAGCAGCCAGGATTGGACAGGACCTAATTCACCCCTCCACTTT.

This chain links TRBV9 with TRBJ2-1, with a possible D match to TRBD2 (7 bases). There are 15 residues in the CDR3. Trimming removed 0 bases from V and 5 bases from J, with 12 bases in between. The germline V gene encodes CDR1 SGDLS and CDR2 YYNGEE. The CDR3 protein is CASSVVGGPHNEQFF. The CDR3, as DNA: TGTGCCAGCAGCGTAGTGGGGGGGCCCCACAATGAGCAGTTCTTC.

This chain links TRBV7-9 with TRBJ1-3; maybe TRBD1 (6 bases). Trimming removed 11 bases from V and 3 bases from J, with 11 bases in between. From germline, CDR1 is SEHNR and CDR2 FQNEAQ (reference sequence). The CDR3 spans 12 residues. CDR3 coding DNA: TGTGCCGGAGACAGGAATGGAAACACCATATATTTT. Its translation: CAGDRNGNTIYF.

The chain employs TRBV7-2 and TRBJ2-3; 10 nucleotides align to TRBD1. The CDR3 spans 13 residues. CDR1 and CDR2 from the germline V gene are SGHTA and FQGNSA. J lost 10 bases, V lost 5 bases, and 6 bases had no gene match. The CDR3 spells CASSDRGLGSQYF. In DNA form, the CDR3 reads TGTGCCAGCAGCGACAGGGGGCTCGGTTCGCAGTATTTT. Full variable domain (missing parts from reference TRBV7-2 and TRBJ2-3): GAGVSQSPSNKVTEKGKDVELRCDPISGHTALYWYRQSLGQGLEFLIYFQGNSAPDKSGLPSDRFSAERTGGSVSTLTIQRTQQEDSAVYLCASSDRGLGSQYFGPGTRLTVL.

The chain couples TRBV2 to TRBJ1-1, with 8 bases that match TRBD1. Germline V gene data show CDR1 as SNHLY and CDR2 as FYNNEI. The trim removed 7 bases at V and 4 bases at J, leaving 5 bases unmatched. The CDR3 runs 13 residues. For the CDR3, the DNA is TGTGCCAGCACCAAGGACAGGGCCACTGAAGCTTTCTTT. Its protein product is CASTKDRATEAFF.

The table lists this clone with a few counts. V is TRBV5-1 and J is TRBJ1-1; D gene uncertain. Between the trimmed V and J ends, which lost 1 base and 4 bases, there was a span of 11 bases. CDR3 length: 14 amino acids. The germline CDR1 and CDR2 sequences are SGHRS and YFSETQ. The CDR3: CASSLSAPGTEAFF. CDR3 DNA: TGCGCCAGCAGCTTGTCAGCCCCGGGCACTGAAGCTTTCTTT.

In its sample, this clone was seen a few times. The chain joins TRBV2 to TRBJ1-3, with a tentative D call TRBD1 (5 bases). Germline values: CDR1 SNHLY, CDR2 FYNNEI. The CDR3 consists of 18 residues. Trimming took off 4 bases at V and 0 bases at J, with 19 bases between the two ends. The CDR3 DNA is TGTGCCAGCAGTGGATTCGCTCGCTCCAGGGTCTCTGGAAACACCATATATTTT. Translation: CASSGFARSRVSGNTIYF.

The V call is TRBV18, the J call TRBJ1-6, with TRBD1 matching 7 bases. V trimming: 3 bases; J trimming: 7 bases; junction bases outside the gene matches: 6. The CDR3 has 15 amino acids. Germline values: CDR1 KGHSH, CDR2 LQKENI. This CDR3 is CASSPSTGINSPLHF. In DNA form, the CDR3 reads TGTGCCAGCTCACCCTCGACAGGGATCAATTCACCCCTCCACTTT.

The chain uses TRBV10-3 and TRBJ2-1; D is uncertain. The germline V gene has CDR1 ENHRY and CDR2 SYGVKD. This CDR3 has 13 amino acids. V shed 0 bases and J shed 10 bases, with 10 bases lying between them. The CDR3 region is CAISESTFLEQFF. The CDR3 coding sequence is TGTGCCATCAGTGAGTCTACTTTTTTGGAGCAGTTCTTC.

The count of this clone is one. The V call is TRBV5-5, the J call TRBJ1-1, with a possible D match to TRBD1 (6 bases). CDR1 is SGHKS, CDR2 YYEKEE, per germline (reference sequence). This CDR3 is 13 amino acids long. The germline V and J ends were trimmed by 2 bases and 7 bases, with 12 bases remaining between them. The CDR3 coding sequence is TGTGCCAGCAGCTTTCCCGGGACAAGTGAAGCTTTCTTT. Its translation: CASSFPGTSEAFF.

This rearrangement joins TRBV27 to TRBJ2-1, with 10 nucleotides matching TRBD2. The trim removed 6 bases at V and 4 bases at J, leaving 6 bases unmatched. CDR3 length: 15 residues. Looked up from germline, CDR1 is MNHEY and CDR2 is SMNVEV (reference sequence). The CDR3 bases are TGTGCCAGCAGAAAAGGGACTAGCGTGTACAATGAGCAGTTCTTC. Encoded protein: CASRKGTSVYNEQFF.

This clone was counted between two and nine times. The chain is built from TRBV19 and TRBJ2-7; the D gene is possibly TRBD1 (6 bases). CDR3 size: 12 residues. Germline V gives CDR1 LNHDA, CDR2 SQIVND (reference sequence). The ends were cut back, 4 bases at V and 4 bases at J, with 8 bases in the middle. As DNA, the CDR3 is TGTGCCAGTAGTACACAGGGATACGAGCAGTACTTC. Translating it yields CASSTQGYEQYF.

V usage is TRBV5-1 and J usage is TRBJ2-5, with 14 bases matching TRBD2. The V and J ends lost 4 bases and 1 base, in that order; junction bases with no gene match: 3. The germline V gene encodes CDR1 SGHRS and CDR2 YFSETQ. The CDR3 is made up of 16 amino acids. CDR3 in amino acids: CASSAGTSGGQETQYF. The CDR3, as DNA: TGCGCCAGCAGCGCGGGGACTAGCGGGGGCCAAGAGACCCAGTACTTC.

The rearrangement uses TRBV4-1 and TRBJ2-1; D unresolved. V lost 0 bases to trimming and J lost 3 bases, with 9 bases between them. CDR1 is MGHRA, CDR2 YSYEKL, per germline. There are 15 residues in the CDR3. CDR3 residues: CASSQDFPFYNEQFF. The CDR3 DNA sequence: TGCGCCAGCAGCCAAGACTTCCCCTTCTACAATGAGCAGTTCTTC.

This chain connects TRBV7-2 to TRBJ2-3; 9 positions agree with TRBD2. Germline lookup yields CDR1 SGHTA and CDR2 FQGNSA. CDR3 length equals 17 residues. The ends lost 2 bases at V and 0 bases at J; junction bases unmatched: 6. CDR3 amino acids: CASSLTLTSGSTDTQYF. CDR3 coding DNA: TGTGCCAGCAGCTTAACCCTGACTAGCGGAAGCACAGATACGCAGTATTTT.

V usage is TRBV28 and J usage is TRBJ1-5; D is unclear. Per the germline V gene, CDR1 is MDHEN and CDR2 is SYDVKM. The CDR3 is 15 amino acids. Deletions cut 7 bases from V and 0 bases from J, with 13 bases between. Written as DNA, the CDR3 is TGTGCCAGCACCTTAGGGAGTATTAGCAATCAGCCCCAGCATTTT. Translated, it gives CASTLGSISNQPQHF. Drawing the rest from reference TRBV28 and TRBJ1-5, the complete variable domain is DVKVTQSSRYLVKRTGEKVFLECVQDMDHENMFWYRQDPGLGLRLIYFSYDVKMKEKGDIPEGYSVSREKKERFSLILESASTNQTSMYLCASTLGSISNQPQHFGDGTRLSIL.

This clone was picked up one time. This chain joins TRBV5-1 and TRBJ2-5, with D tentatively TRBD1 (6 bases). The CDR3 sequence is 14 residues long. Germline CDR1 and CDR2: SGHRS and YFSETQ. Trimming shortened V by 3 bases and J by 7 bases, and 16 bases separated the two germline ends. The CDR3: CASSYTGPSGTQYF. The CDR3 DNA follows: TGCGCCAGCAGCTATACAGGGCCCTCGGGGACCCAGTACTTC. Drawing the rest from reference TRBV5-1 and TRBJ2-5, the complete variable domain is KAGVTQTPRYLIKTRGQQVTLSCSPISGHRSVSWYQQTPGQGLQFLFEYFSETQRNKGNFPGRFSGRQFSNSRSEMNVSTLELGDSALYLCASSYTGPSGTQYFGPGTRLLVL.